This TCR beta chain originates from a study of identical twins. General study results and limits: Reduced insertions were recorded for abundant cord blood beta clonotypes, with no such pattern in memory repertoires.

Trimming took 6 bases from V and 5 from J, leaving 10 bases between them. The CDR3 runs to 12 residues. TCRdb re-derived calls from the 5' RACE reads in MiXCR, one entry per CDR3 protein. The data show 200,000 to 250,000 distinct CDR3 sequences, 6.5% to 8% seen once. This clonotype came up many times. Its antigen is as yet unknown. Separately, the same data were catalogued under a study of T cells expressing NK-cell markers. That work adds: The use of an anti-gamma-delta TCR antibody, which was added in several experiments, restricted sorting to T cells expressing alpha-beta TCR.

The sequence was collected from a woman between 18 and 29 years old in good health. Material: CD8+ T cells sorted from blood. The chain couples TRBV12-3 or TRBV12-4 to TRBJ2-5; no firm D call. CDR3 amino acids: CASSHLDETQYF. The CDR3 region has the DNA TGTGCCAGCAGCCACCTCGATGAGACCCAGTACTTC.